The 16 T cell receptor beta chains below all came from one sample that was sequenced in a study of vaccination effects on CD4 cells after COVID-19. These TCRs' antigens remain unknown. Some clones are missing from TCRdb's copy, which holds only in-frame ones; the method was immunoSEQ multiplex PCR. The table has roughly 25,000 clones, approximately 80% seen once. Antigen-specific CD4+ T cells were first expanded with viral peptide pools by the ViraFEST assay and only then sequenced. Cells that had been cultured for roughly ten days were the source of isolated CD4+ T cells. Convalescent patients had PCR-confirmed SARS-CoV-2 infection between March and December 2020. Sequenced material: CD4+ T cells from PBMCs cultured with HCoV-NL63 spike peptides, taken before COVID-19 vaccination. The receptors stem from a human donor who had a prior SARS-CoV-2 infection.

This clone was observed a handful of times. The V gene is TRBV28, the J gene TRBJ2-1; TRBD1 matches at 7 bases. CDR1 and CDR2 (germline): MDHEN, SYDVKM. With V trimmed by 7 bases and J by 8 bases, 5 bases remained unmatched. CDR3 length equals 12 residues. The DNA of the CDR3 is TGTGCCAGCATCGACAGGGTACATGAGCAGTTCTTC. Encoded protein: CASIDRVHEQFF.

The gene calls are TRBV7-9 and TRBJ1-1; 7 positions agree with TRBD1. Germline trimming cut 2 bases from V and 1 base from J; bases unmatched to any gene: 4. CDR3 length equals 15 residues. Germline lookup yields CDR1 SEHNR and CDR2 FQNEAQ (reference sequence). The CDR3 DNA is TGTGCCAGCAGCTTACTCTCAGGGGGGAACACTGAAGCTTTCTTT. Amino acids: CASSLLSGGNTEAFF.

This chain connects TRBV3-1 (or the pseudogene TRBV3-2) to TRBJ2-7; TRBD1 aligns across 9 bases. After removal of 4 bases from V and 2 bases from J, the junction contained 3 bases not matched to a gene. Germline V gene sequence: CDR1 LGHDT, CDR2 YNNKEL (reference sequence). This CDR3 contains 14 residues. CDR3 bases: TGTGCCAGCAGCCGCCGGGACAGGGCCTACGAGCAGTACTTC. This translates into CASSRRDRAYEQYF.

The chain uses TRBV5-1 and TRBJ2-3; 9 positions match TRBD2. Germline V CDR1 and CDR2: SGHRS, YFSETQ. The junction had 7 bases not matched to a gene; V was cut back by 1 base and J by 4 bases. The length of the CDR3 is 16 residues. The CDR3, as DNA: TGCGCCAGCAGCTTGTCTGCGGGGGGGTGGCCAGATACGCAGTATTTT. This encodes CASSLSAGGWPDTQYF.

The CDR3: CASSEVLAGGSKITDTQYF. In DNA form, the CDR3 reads TGTGCCAGCAGTGAAGTACTAGCGGGAGGTTCTAAAATCACAGATACGCAGTATTTT. The chain is built from TRBV27 and TRBJ2-3; 12 positions match TRBD2. The CDR3 extends over 19 amino acids. Trimming took 5 bases from V and 2 from J; bases not matched to a gene: 14. Germline values: CDR1 MNHEY, CDR2 SMNVEV (reference sequence).

The chain is built from TRBV5-4 and TRBJ2-2; TRBD1 matches at 8 bases. In germline, CDR1 is SGHNT, CDR2 YYREEE (reference sequence). With 4 bases clipped from V and 1 base from J, the junction kept 6 bases outside the gene matches. The CDR3 totals 16 residues. The CDR3 loop reads CASSPGDRMNTGELFF. The CDR3 DNA reads TGTGCCAGCAGCCCGGGGGACAGGATGAACACCGGGGAGCTGTTTTTT.

The chain employs TRBV3-1 (or the pseudogene TRBV3-2) and TRBJ2-7; 16 bases align to TRBD2. Germline CDR1 and CDR2: LGHDT and YNNKEL (reference sequence). This CDR3 is built from 16 residues. The ends lost 4 bases at V and 6 bases at J; junction bases unmatched: 6. This CDR3 reads CASSPSGTSGRGEQYF. DNA of the CDR3: TGTGCCAGCAGCCCTTCCGGGACTAGCGGGAGGGGCGAGCAGTACTTC.

The chain carries TRBV19 and TRBJ2-1, with 11 bases fitting TRBD2. This CDR3 spans 14 amino acids. The V gene end was trimmed by 4 bases and the J gene end by 8 bases; junction bases not matched to a gene: 4. Germline loops: CDR1 LNHDA, CDR2 SQIVND (reference sequence). The CDR3 here is CASSNSGGADEQFF. CDR3 nucleotides: TGTGCCAGTAGTAATAGCGGGGGGGCCGATGAGCAGTTCTTC.

The chain carries TRBV9 and TRBJ2-3, with 7 bases identical to TRBD2. With 2 bases clipped from V and 1 base from J, the junction kept 16 bases outside the gene matches. This CDR3 region has 19 residues. Germline V lookup: CDR1 SGDLS, CDR2 YYNGEE. The CDR3 loop reads CASSVTRGSGGGGTDTQYF. In DNA, the CDR3 is TGTGCCAGCAGCGTGACACGTGGCTCGGGAGGAGGGGGCACAGATACGCAGTATTTT.

The chain recombines TRBV7-2 with TRBJ2-2, with D possibly TRBD2 on 5 matching bases. V was trimmed by 2 bases and J by 3 bases, leaving 10 bases between them. This CDR3 has 15 amino acids. The V gene's germline CDR1 is SGHTA and CDR2 FQGNSA. CDR3 protein: CASSLSGVDTGELFF. The CDR3 nucleotides are TGTGCCAGCAGCTTATCCGGGGTGGACACCGGGGAGCTGTTTTTT. Complete variable domain (other parts from reference TRBV7-2 and TRBJ2-2): GAGVSQSPSNKVTEKGKDVELRCDPISGHTALYWYRQSLGQGLEFLIYFQGNSAPDKSGLPSDRFSAERTGGSVSTLTIQRTQQEDSAVYLCASSLSGVDTGELFFGEGSRLTVL.

This rearrangement joins TRBV2 to TRBJ1-1; D unclear. CDR1 is SNHLY, CDR2 FYNNEI, per germline. V lost 1 base and J 5 bases, leaving 14 bases between the germline ends. CDR3 length equals 15 residues. The CDR3 region has the DNA TGTGCCAGCAGTGAAGGCAGGCCCCGATCGACTGAAGCTTTCTTT. This gives the protein CASSEGRPRSTEAFF.

The chain employs TRBV14 and TRBJ1-6, with unresolved D. The CDR3 loop spans 15 amino acids. CDR1 and CDR2 from the germline V gene are SGHDN and FVKESK. Trimming shortened V by 3 bases and J by 7 bases, and 13 bases separated the two germline ends. Here the CDR3 reads CASSHSGTNNSPLHF. As DNA, the CDR3 is TGTGCCAGCAGCCATTCAGGTACGAACAATTCACCCCTCCACTTT.

This clone was observed a few times. The V call is TRBV7-9, the J call TRBJ2-2, with 8 positions matching TRBD1. Germline-derived CDR1 and CDR2 are SEHNR and FQNEAQ (reference sequence). The V gene end was trimmed by 5 bases and the J gene end by 6 bases; junction bases not matched to a gene: 11. The CDR3 is made up of 16 amino acids. Here the CDR3 DNA reads TGTGCCAGCAGCGAAGACCTCAGGGGGCGGCCCGGGGAGCTGTTTTTT. Translating gives CASSEDLRGRPGELFF.

This clone was recorded only once. V gene TRBV2 combines with J gene TRBJ1-5; D is possibly TRBD1 (5 bases). V lost 5 bases and J lost 0, with 11 bases in between. CDR3 size: 15 residues. CDR1 and CDR2 (germline): SNHLY, FYNNEI. The CDR3 coding sequence is TGTGCCAGCAGTCTACAGGAGTATAGCAATCAGCCCCAGCATTTT. It translates to CASSLQEYSNQPQHF.

The chain couples TRBV7-6 to TRBJ2-5, with 11 bases matching TRBD2. Germline V gene sequence: CDR1 SGHVS, CDR2 FNYEAQ. The trim removed 1 base at V and 3 bases at J, leaving 4 bases unmatched. The length of the CDR3 is 16 residues. CDR3 in DNA: TGTGCCAGCAGCTTAGGGGTACTAGCGGGAGAAGAGACCCAGTACTTC. Protein: CASSLGVLAGEETQYF.

This clone was detected only once. The J gene is TRBJ2-5, the V gene TRBV18, with D unresolved. V was shortened by 0 bases and J by 0 bases, with 8 bases between the two germline ends. The CDR3 contains 15 residues. The germline V gene encodes CDR1 KGHSH and CDR2 LQKENI. DNA of the CDR3: TGTGCCAGCTCACCACCGGCCCCCAACCAAGAGACCCAGTACTTC. This codes for CASSPPAPNQETQYF.